This TCR beta chain was profiled in a study of CXCR3-negative and CXCR3-positive naive CD8 T cells. CD45RO-CCR7+CD27+CD95- was the phenotype of naive CD8+ T cells. Via 5' RACE with UMI labels, TRB cDNA libraries were prepared. TCRdb processed the 5' RACE reads again and assigns one entry to each CDR3 protein, with no DNA. Across roughly 7,200 distinct CDR3 sequences, the top ten clones capture around 1.6% of the sample. This CDR3 contains 16 residues. CDR1 and CDR2 (germline): SGHRS, YFSETQ. This receptor was identified in a human donor in good health. Some clones in this sample may be carry-over from other donors' samples. The material sequenced was naive CXCR3- CD8+ T cells from blood. This sample's subset: CD45RO-CCR7+CD27+CD95- naive CD8+ T cells lacking CXCR3 (TNR3-). V usage is TRBV5-1 and J usage is TRBJ2-3; TCRdb picks TRBD2, but there is no DNA to check that call. CDR3 protein: CASSLAFSGAADTQYF.